Described below is a single TCR beta chain sequence and its context. Its antigen is still unknown. The data belong to a study of T cell responses to AZD1222 COVID-19 vaccine. Study-level results: Donor demographics were predominantly white British with a female majority; clonal diversity may be underestimated.

Germline CDR1 reads SGHKS; CDR2 reads YYEKEE (reference sequence). The CDR3 sequence is 20 residues long. The J segment lost 0 bases and the V segment lost 4 bases, leaving 11 bases of the junction unmatched. Produced via immunoSEQ multiplex PCR; TCRdb's table is partial and in-frame only. The sample lists around 140,000 clones, 88% occurring once. Sequenced material: peripheral blood, taken 28 days after the second dose of the MenACWY control vaccine. The chain is built from TRBV5-5 and TRBJ2-2; 14 bases are a match to TRBD2. The clonotype originates from an adult who received the MenACWY meningococcal vaccine as a control. The CDR3 reads CASSREGLAGVVANTGELFF. The CDR3 DNA reads as TGTGCCAGCAGCAGAGAGGGACTAGCGGGGGTAGTCGCGAACACCGGGGAGCTGTTTTTT.